This T cell receptor (beta chain) emerged from a study of T cells in tuberculosis. Findings of the study overall: Some low-affinity tetramer-binding T cells may be absent from this sample.

No alpha-beta pairing information exists for these sequences. The data were produced by immunoSEQ multiplex PCR, yet TCRdb's version contains in-frame clones alone and is incomplete. The table has approximately 100,000 clones, approximately 91% seen once; the top ten hold approximately 2%. CDR1 GTSNPN and CDR2 SVGIG come from the germline V gene (reference sequence). The CDR3 contains 13 residues. Trimming cost V 6 bases and J 7 bases; bases outside gene matches: 5. The table lists this clone with a count of one. Sorting used thawed, overnight-rested PBMC stained with anti-CD3, a viability dye and GMM-loaded CD1B tetramer. The CD1B tetramers carried C32 glucose monomycolate purified from Rhodococcus equi. Before cryopreservation, the sorted PBMC lost their CD14-expressing monocytes.

Specimen: CD1b-GMM tetramer-negative cells sorted from PBMCs. This chain connects TRBV30 to TRBJ1-6, with TRBD1 matching over 8 bases. This sequence originates from an adult woman with latent tuberculosis. CDR3 sequence reads: CACRQGYNSPLHF. CDR3 coding DNA: TGTGCCTGCCGACAGGGGTACAATTCACCCCTCCACTTT.